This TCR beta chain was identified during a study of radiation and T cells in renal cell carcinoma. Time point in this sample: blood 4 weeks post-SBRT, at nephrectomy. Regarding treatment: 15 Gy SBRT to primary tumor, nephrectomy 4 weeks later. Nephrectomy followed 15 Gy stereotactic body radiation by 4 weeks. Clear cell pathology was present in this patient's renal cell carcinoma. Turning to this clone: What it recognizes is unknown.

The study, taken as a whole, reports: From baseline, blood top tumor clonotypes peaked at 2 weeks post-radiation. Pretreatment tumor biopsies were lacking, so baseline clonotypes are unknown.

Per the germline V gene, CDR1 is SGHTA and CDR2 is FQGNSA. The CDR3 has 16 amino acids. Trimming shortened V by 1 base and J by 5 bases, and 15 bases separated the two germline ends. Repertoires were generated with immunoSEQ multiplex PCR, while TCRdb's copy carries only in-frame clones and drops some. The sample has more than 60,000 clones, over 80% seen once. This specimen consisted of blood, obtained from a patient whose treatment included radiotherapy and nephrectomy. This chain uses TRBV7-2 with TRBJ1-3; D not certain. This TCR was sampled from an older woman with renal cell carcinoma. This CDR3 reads CASSLVGQAGRNTIYF. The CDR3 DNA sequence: TGTGCCAGCAGCTTAGTAGGGCAGGCGGGAAGAAACACCATATATTTT.